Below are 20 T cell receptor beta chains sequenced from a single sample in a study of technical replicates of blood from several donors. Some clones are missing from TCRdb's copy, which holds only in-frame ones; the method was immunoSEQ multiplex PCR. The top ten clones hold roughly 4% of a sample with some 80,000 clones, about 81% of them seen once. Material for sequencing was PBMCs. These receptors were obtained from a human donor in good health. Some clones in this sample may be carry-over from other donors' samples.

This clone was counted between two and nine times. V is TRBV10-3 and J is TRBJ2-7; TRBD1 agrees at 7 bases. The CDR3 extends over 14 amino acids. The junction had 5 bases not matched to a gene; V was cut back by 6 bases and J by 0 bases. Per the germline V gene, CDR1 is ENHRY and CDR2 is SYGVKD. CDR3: CAIRETGSSYEQYF. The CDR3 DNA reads TGTGCCATCAGGGAGACAGGGAGCTCCTACGAGCAGTACTTC.

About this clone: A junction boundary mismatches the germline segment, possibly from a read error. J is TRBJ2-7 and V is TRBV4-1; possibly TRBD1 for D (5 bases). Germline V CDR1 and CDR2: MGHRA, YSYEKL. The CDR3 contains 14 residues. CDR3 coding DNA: TGCGCCCGCAGCCAAGATCAGGGATTTAACGAGCAGTACTTC. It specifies CARSQDQGFNEQYF.

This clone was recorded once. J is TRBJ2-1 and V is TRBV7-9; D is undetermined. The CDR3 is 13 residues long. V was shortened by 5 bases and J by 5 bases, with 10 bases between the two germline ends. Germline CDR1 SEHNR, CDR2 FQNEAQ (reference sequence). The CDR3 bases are TGTGCCAGCAGCCCCCCCCCAAACAATGAGCAGTTCTTC. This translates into CASSPPPNNEQFF.

Here the CDR3 reads CATKGQGVLLGNQPQHF. CDR3 nucleotide sequence: TGTGCCACCAAGGGACAGGGGGTTTTGCTAGGCAATCAGCCCCAGCATTTT. This chain uses TRBV28 with TRBJ1-5; TRBD1 aligns across 11 bases. Germline CDR1 is MDHEN and CDR2 is SYDVKM. The CDR3 is made up of 17 amino acids. The J segment lost 2 bases and the V segment lost 10 bases, leaving 13 bases of the junction unmatched.

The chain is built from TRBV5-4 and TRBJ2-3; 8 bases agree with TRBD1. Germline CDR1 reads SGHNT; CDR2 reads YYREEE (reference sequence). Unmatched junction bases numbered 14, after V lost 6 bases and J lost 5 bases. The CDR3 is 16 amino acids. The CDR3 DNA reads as TGTGCCAGCACACCTCGATTACAGGGGGGCGAAGATACGCAGTATTTT. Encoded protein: CASTPRLQGGEDTQYF.

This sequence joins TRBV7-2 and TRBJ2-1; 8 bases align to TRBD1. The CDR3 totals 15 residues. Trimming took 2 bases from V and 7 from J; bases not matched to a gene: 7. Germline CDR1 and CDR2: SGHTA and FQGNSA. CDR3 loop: CASSLQQGAGNEQFF. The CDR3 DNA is TGTGCCAGCAGCTTACAGCAGGGGGCTGGGAATGAGCAGTTCTTC.

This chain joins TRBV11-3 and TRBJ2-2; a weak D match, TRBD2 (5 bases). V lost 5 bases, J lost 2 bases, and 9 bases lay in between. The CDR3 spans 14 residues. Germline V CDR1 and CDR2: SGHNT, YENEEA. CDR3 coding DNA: TGTGCCAGCAGCGGGCGGGTCAACACCGGGGAGCTGTTTTTT. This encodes CASSGRVNTGELFF.

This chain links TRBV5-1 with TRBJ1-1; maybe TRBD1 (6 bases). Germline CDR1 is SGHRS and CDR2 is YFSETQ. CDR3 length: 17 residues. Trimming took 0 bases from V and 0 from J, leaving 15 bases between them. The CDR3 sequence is CASSLGAGAYMNTEAFF. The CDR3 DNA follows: TGCGCCAGCAGCTTGGGAGCGGGGGCCTACATGAACACTGAAGCTTTCTTT.

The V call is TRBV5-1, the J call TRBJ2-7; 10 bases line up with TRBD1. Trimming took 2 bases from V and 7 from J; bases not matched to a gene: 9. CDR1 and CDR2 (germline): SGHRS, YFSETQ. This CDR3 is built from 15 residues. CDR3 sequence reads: CASSFMGQGRSEQYF. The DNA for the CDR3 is TGCGCCAGCAGCTTTATGGGACAGGGGCGGAGTGAGCAGTACTTC.

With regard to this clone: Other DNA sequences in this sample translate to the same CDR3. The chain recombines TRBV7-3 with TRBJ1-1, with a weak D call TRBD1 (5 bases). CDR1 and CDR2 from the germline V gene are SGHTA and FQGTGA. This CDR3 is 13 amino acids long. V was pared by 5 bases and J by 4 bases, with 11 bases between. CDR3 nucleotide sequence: TGTGCCAGCAGCCCACAGGTTGGCACTGAAGCTTTCTTT. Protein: CASSPQVGTEAFF. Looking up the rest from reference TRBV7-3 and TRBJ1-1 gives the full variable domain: GAGVSQTPSNKVTEKGKYVELRCDPISGHTALYWYRQSLGQGPEFLIYFQGTGAADDSGLPNDRFFAVRPEGSVSTLKIQRTERGDSAVYLCASSPQVGTEAFFGQGTRLTVV.

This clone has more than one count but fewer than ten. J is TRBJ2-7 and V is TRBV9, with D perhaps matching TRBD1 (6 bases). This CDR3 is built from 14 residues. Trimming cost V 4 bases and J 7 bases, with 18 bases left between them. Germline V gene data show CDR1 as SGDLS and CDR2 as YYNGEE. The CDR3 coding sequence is TGTGCCAGCAGCCACCGGGACACGTTTTGGGAGCAGTACTTC. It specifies CASSHRDTFWEQYF.

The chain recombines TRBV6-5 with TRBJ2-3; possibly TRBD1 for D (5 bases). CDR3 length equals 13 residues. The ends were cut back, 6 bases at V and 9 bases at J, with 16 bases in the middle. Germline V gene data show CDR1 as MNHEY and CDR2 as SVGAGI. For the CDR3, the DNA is TGTGCCAGCAGAAAGGGGATGAAGGGGACGCAGTATTTT. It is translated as CASRKGMKGTQYF.

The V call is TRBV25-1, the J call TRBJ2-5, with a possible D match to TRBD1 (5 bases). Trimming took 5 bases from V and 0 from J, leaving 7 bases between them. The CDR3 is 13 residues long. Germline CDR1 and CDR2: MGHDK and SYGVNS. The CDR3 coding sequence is TGTGCCAGCAGTTCAGGGTACCAAGAGACCCAGTACTTC. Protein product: CASSSGYQETQYF.

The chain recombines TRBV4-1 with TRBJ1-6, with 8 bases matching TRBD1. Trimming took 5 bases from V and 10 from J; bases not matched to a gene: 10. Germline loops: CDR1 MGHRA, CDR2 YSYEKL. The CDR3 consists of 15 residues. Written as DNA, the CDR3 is TGCGCCAGCAGCTTCCGGACAGGGTTAGAATCACCCCTCCACTTT. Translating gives CASSFRTGLESPLHF.

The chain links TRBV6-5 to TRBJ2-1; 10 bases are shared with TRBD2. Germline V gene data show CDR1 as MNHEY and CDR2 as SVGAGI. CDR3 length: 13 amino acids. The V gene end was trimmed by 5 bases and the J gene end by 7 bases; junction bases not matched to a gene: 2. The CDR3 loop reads CASSSGRANEQFF. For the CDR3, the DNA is TGTGCCAGCAGTAGCGGGAGGGCGAATGAGCAGTTCTTC.

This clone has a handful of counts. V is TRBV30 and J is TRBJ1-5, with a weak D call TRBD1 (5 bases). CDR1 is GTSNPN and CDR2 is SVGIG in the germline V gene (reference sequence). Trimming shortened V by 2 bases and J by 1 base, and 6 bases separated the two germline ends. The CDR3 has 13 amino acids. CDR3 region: CAWSSGSNQPQHF. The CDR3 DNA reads TGTGCCTGGAGTTCAGGGAGCAATCAGCCCCAGCATTTT.

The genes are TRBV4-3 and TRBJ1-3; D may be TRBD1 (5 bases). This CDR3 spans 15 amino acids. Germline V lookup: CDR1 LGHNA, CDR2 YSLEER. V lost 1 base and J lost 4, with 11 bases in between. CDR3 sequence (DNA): TGCGCCAGCAGCCAAGTTCAGGGTTCGGGAAACACCATATATTTT. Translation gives CASSQVQGSGNTIYF.

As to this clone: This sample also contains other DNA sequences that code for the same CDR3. The CDR3 sequence: CASSLRGQETQYF. CDR3 in DNA: TGTGCCAGTTCCTTAAGGGGACAAGAGACCCAGTACTTC. V is TRBV9 and J is TRBJ2-5, with D possibly TRBD1 on 5 matching bases. CDR1 SGDLS and CDR2 YYNGEE come from the germline V gene. CDR3 size: 13 residues. Trimming cost V 8 bases and J 2 bases, with 13 bases left between them.

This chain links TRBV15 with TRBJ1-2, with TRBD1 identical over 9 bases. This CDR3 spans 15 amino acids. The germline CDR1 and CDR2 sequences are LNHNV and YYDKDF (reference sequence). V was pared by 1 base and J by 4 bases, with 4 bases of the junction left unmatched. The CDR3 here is CATSRGTGVAYGYTF. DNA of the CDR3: TGTGCCACCAGCAGAGGGACAGGGGTCGCCTATGGCTACACCTTC. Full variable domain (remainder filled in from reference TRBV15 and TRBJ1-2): DAMVIQNPRYQVTQFGKPVTLSCSQTLNHNVMYWYQQKSSQAPKLLFHYYDKDFNNEADTPDNFQSRRPNTSFCFLDIRSPGLGDTAMYLCATSRGTGVAYGYTFGSGTRLTVV.

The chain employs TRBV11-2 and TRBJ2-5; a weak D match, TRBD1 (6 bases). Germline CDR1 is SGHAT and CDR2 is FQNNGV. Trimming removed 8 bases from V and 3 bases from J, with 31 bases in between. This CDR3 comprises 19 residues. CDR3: CASQTPQFPGHRGEETQYF. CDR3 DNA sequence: TGTGCCAGCCAAACACCCCAGTTTCCGGGACACCGGGGTGAAGAGACCCAGTACTTC.